This T cell receptor beta chain emerged from a study of cytomegalovirus exposure and HLA in healthy donors. The germline V gene has CDR1 SGHDT and CDR2 YYEEEE. The CDR3 sequence is 19 residues long. V lost 0 bases to trimming and J lost 0 bases, with 16 bases between them. 60 Vbeta and 13 Jbeta primers were used in PCR. Assay: immunoSEQ multiplex PCR; the TCRdb copy retains only in-frame clones and omits some. Here the sample table reports 95,000 to 150,000 clones. As regards this clone: Its target is not known. This sample includes further DNA sequences coding for the same CDR3.

The study's findings and limits: Reportedly, TCR beta sequences accurately predicted HLA-A and HLA-B alleles in most subjects.

J is TRBJ2-6 and V is TRBV5-6, with D maybe TRBD2 (5 bases). Sequencing input: PBMCs. The sequence was collected from a young man in good health and CMV-seronegative. The CDR3 spells CASSLVKRQRSSGANVLTF. CDR3 DNA: TGTGCCAGCAGCTTGGTAAAGCGGCAGCGAAGCTCTGGGGCCAACGTCCTGACTTTC.